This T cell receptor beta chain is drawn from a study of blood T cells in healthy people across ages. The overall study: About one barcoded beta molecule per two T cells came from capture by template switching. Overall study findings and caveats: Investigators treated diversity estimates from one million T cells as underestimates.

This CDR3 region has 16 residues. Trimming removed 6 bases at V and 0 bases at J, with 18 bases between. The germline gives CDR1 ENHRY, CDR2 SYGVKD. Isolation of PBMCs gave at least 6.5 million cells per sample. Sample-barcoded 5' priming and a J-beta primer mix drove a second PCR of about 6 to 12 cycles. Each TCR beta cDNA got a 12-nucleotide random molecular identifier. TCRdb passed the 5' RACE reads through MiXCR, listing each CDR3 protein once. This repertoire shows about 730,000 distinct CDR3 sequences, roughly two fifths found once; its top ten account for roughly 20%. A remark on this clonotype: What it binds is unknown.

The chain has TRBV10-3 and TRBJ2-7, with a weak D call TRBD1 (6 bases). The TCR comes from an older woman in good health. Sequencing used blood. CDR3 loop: CAISRDKDPSSYEQYF. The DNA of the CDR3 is TGTGCCATCAGCCGGGACAAGGACCCGAGCTCCTACGAGCAGTACTTC.